This section outlines one T cell receptor (beta chain) sequence together with its context. V was shortened by 3 bases and J by 7 bases, with 15 bases between the two germline ends. The CDR3 is made up of 14 amino acids. Germline CDR1 and CDR2: MNHNS and SASEGT. This sample was included in a study of blood T cell repertoires in COVID-19. Study background: Material from acute and convalescent COVID-19 was sourced from the United States, Italy and Spain.

Libraries were prepared by immunoSEQ multiplex PCR; TCRdb keeps only in-frame clonotypes and omits some of them. The table lists more than 400,000 clones, about 90% of them singletons. Membership in each cohort depended on participant-reported clinical history. Recovery among Cohort 3 donors was established by two negative PCRs, clearance, or symptom resolution. The source is a woman under 30 who had recovered from COVID-19. The chain joins TRBV6-1 to TRBJ1-1; D perhaps matches TRBD1 (6 bases). Sequenced: PBMCs or T cells enriched from blood (not recorded which). The CDR3 region has the DNA TGTGCCAGCAGTGAGAGCCAGGGGTTTGGTGAAGCTTTCTTT. It translates to CASSESQGFGEAFF.